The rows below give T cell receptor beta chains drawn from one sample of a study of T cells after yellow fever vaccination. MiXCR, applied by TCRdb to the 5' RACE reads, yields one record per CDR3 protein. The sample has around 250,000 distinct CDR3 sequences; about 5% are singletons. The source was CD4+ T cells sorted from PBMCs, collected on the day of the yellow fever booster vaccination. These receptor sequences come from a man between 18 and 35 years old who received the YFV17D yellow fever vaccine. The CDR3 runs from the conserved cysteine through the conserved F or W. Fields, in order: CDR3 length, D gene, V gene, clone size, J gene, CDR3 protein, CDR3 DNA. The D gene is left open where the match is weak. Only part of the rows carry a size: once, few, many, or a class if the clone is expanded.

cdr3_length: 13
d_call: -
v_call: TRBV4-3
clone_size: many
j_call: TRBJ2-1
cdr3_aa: CASSHEIRNEQFF
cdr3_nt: TGCGCCAGCAGCCATGAAATCCGCAATGAGCAGTTCTTC

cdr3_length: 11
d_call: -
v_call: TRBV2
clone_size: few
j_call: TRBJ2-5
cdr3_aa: CASSEGAPKGF
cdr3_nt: TGTGCCAGCAGTGAGGGGGCCCCAAAGGGCTTC

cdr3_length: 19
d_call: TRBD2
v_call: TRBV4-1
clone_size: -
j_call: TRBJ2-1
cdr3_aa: CASSQPGTSGLKLIYKPFF
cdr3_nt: TGCGCCAGCAGCCAGCCCGGGACTAGCGGCCTCAAGTTAATCTACAAACCGTTCTTC

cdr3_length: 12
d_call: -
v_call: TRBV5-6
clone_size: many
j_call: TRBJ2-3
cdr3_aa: CASSLGLDTQYF
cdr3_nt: TGTGCCAGCAGCTTGGGTCTAGATACGCAGTATTTT

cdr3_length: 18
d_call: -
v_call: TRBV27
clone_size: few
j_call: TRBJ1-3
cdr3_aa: CASNSLTRRGYSGNTIYF
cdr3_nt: TGTGCCAGCAATTCTCTCACCCGTAGGGGGTACTCTGGAAACACCATATATTTT

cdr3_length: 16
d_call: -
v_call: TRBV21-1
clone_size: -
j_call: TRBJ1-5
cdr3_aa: CASIKGRGIVNQPQHF
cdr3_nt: TGTGCCAGCATTAAAGGCAGGGGGATCGTCAATCAGCCCCAGCATTTT

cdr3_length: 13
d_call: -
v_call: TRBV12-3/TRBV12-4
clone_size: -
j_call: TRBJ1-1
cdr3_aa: CASSLGAGRQAFF
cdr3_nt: TGTGCCAGCAGTTTAGGCGCGGGGAGGCAAGCTTTCTTT

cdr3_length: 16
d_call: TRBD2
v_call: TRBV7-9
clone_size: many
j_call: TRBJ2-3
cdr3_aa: CASSPPIAGGTDTQYF
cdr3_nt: TGTGCCAGCAGCCCCCCGATAGCGGGGGGCACAGATACGCAGTATTTT

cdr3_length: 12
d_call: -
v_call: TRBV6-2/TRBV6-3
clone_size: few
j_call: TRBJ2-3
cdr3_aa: CASRVGADTQYF
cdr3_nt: TGTGCCAGCAGGGTGGGGGCAGATACGCAGTATTTT

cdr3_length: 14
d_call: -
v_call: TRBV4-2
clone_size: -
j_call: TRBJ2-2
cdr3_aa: CASSKGTYTGELFF
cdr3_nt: TGTGCCAGCAGCAAAGGGACCTACACCGGGGAGCTGTTTTTT

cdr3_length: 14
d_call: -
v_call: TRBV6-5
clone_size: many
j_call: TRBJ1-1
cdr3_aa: CASSYMSLGTEAFF
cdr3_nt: TGTGCCAGCAGTTACATGAGCCTCGGGACTGAAGCTTTCTTT

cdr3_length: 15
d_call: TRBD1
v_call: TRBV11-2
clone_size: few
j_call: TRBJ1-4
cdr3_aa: CASSPRQGTNEKLFF
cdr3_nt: TGTGCCAGCAGCCCCCGACAGGGGACTAATGAAAAACTGTTTTTT

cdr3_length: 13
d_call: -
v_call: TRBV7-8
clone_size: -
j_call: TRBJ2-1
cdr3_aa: CASSMGRVDEQFF
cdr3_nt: TGTGCCAGCAGCATGGGCAGGGTGGATGAGCAGTTCTTC

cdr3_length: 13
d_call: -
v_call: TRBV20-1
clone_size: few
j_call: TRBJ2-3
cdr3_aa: CSARDGLGDTQYF
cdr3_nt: TGCAGTGCTAGAGATGGCCTCGGGGATACGCAGTATTTT

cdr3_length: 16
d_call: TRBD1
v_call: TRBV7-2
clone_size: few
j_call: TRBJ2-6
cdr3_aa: CASSPRTGAGANVLTF
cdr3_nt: TGTGCCAGCAGCCCACGGACAGGGGCTGGGGCCAACGTCCTGACTTTC

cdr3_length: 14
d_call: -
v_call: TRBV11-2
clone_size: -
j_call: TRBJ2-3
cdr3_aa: CASTQTSYTDTQYF
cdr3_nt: TGTGCCAGCACCCAGACCTCCTACACAGATACGCAGTATTTT

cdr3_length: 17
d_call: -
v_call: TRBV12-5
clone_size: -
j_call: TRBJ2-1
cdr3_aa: CASGLVINAGVENEQFF
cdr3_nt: TGTGCTAGTGGTTTGGTCATTAACGCAGGGGTGGAAAATGAGCAGTTCTTC

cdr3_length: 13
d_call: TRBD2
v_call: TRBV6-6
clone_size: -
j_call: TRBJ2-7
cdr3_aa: CASSDGTRYEQYF
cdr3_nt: TGTGCCAGCAGTGACGGGACTAGATACGAGCAGTACTTC

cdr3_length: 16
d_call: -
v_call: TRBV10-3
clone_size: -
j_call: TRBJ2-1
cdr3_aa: CAITRGAAVELNEQFF
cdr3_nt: TGTGCCATCACCCGAGGGGCAGCTGTCGAACTTAATGAGCAGTTCTTC

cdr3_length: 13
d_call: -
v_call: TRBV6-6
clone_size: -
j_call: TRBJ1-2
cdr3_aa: CASKPTGLYGYTF
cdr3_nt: TGTGCCAGCAAACCTACAGGGCTCTATGGCTACACCTTC

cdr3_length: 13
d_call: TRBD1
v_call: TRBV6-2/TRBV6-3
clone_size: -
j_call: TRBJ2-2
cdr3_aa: CASRRTGTGELFF
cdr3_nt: TGTGCCAGCAGGCGGACAGGCACCGGGGAGCTGTTTTTT

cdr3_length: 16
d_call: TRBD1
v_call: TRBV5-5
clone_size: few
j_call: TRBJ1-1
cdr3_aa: CASSSAGGYAFLEAFF
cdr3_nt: TGTGCCAGCAGCTCCGCAGGGGGCTATGCTTTCTTGGAAGCTTTCTTT

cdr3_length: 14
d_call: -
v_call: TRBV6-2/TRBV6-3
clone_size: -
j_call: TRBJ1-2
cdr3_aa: CASSYGGLAYGYTF
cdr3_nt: TGTGCCAGCAGTTACGGAGGGCTTGCCTATGGCTACACCTTC

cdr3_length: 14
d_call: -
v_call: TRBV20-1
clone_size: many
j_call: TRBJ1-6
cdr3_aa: CSARVSRDYSPLHF
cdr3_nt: TGCAGTGCTAGAGTGTCCAGAGACTATTCACCCCTCCACTTT

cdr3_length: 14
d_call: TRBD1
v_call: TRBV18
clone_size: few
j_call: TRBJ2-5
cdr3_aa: CASSQSGGRETQYF
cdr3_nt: TGTGCCAGCTCGCAGTCAGGGGGACGAGAGACCCAGTACTTC

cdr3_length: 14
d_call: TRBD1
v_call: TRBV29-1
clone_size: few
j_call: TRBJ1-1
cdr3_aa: CSGKDRVLNTEAFF
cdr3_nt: TGCAGCGGTAAGGACAGGGTCCTGAACACTGAAGCTTTCTTT

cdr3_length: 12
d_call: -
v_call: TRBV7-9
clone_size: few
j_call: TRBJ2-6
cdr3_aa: CATSSGANVLTF
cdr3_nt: TGTGCCACCTCATCTGGGGCCAACGTCCTGACTTTC

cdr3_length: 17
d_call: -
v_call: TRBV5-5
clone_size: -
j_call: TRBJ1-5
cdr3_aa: CASSLRTDSGRYQPQHF
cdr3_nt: TGTGCCAGCAGCTTGAGGACGGACTCGGGCCGCTATCAGCCCCAGCATTTT

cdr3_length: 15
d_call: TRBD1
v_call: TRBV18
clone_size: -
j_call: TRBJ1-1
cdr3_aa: CASSPFDRGNTEAFF
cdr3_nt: TGTGCCAGCTCACCGTTCGACAGGGGGAACACTGAAGCTTTCTTT

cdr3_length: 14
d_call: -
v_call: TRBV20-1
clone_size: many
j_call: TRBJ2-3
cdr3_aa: CSAQRGASTDTQYF
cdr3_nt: TGCAGTGCCCAGAGGGGTGCTAGCACAGATACGCAGTATTTT

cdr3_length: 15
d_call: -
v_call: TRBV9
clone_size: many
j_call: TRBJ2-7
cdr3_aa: CASSQQEGPSYEQYF
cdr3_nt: TGTGCCAGCAGCCAACAAGAAGGGCCTTCCTACGAGCAGTACTTC

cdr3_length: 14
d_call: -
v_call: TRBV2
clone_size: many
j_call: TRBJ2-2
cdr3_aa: CASRKLANTGELFF
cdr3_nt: TGTGCCAGCAGAAAACTAGCGAACACCGGGGAGCTGTTTTTT

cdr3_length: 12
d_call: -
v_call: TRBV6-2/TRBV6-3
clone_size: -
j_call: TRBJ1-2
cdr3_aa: CASSTRTYDYTF
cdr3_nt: TGTGCCAGCAGTACCAGAACTTACGACTACACCTTC

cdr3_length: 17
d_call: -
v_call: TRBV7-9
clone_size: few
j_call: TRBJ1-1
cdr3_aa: CASSLGTGTYVNTEAFF
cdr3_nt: TGTGCCAGCAGCTTAGGGACCGGGACTTACGTGAACACTGAAGCTTTCTTT

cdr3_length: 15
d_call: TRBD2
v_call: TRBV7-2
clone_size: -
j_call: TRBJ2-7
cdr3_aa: CASSSSGGFSYEQYF
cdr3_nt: TGTGCCAGCAGCTCCAGCGGGGGGTTCTCCTACGAGCAGTACTTC

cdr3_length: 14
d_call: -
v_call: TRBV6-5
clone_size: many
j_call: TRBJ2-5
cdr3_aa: CASSYQQGRETQYF
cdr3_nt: TGTGCCAGCAGTTACCAACAGGGGAGGGAGACCCAGTACTTC

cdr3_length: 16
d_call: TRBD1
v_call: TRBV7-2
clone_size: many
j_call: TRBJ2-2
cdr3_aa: CASSRQGLTNTGELFF
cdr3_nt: TGTGCCAGCAGCAGACAGGGGCTCACGAACACCGGGGAGCTGTTTTTT

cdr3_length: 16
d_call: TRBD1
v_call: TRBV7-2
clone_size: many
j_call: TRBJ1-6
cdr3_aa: CASSFPGRGFNSPLHF
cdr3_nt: TGTGCCAGCAGCTTTCCCGGCAGGGGGTTCAATTCACCCCTCCACTTT

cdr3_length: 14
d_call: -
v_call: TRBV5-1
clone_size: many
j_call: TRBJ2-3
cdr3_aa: CASSSDTYTYTQYF
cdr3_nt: TGCGCCAGCAGCTCCGATACTTACACCTATACGCAGTATTTT

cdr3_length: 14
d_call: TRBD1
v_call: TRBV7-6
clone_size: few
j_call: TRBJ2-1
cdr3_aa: CASSRRTGWDEQFF
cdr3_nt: TGTGCCAGCAGTCGTCGGACAGGGTGGGATGAGCAGTTCTTC

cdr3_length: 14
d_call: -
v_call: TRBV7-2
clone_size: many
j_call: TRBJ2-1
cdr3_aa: CASSLSGYPNEQFF
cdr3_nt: TGTGCCAGCAGCTTATCCGGATATCCCAATGAGCAGTTCTTC

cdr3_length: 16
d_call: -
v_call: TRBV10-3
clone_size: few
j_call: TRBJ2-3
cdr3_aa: CAIRLGTLGPTDTQYF
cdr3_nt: TGTGCCATCAGACTCGGGACTCTGGGCCCCACAGATACGCAGTATTTT

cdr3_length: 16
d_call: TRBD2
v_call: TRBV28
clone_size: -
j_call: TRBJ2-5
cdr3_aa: CASSPFQAGEQETQYF
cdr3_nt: TGTGCCAGCAGCCCGTTTCAGGCGGGGGAACAAGAGACCCAGTACTTC

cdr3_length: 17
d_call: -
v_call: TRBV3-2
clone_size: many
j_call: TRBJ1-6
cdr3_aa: CASSQGEWTGDNSPLHF
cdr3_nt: TGTGCCAGCAGCCAGGGGGAATGGACAGGGGATAATTCACCCCTCCACTTT

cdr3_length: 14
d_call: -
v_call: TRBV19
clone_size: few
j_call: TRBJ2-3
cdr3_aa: CAGPGNPSTDTQYF
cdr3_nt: TGTGCCGGCCCCGGGAATCCGTCCACAGATACGCAGTATTTT

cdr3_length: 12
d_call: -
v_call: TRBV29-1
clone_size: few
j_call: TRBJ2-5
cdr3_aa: CSVSQVEETQYF
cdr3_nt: TGCAGCGTATCCCAGGTGGAAGAGACCCAGTACTTC

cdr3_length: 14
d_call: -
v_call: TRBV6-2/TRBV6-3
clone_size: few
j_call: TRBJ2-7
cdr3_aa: CASSPNYRVYEQYF
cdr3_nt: TGTGCCAGCAGTCCTAACTACAGGGTCTACGAGCAGTACTTC

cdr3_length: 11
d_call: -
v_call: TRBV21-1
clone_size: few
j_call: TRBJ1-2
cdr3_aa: CASSRPAGYTF
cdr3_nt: TGTGCCAGCAGCCGACCAGCAGGCTACACCTTC

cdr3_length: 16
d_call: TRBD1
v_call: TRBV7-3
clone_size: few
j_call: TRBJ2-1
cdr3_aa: CASSQAGTGSYNEQFF
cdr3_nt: TGTGCCAGCAGCCAGGCCGGGACAGGGTCCTACAATGAGCAGTTCTTC

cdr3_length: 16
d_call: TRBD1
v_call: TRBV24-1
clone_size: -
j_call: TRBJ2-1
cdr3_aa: CATSDTGTGAMNEQFF
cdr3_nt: TGTGCCACCAGTGATACCGGGACAGGGGCGATGAATGAGCAGTTCTTC

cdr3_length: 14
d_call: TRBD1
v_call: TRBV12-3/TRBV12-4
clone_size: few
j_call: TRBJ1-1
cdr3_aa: CASSFGRGTTEAFF
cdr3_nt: TGTGCCAGCAGTTTCGGCAGGGGGACGACTGAAGCTTTCTTT